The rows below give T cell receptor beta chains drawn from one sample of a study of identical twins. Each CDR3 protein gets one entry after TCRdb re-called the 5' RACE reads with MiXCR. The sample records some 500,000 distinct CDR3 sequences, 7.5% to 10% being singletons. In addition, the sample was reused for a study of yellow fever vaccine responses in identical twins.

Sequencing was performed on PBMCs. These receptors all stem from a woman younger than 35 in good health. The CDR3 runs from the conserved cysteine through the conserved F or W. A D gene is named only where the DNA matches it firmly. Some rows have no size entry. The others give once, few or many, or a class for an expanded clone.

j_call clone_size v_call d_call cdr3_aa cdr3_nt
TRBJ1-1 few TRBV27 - CASRKLGVTEAFF TGTGCCAGCAGAAAACTAGGAGTCACTGAAGCTTTCTTT
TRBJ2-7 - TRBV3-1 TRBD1 CASSQQGTGPYEQYF TGTGCCAGCAGCCAACAGGGGACAGGGCCTTACGAGCAGTACTTC
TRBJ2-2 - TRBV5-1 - CASSPEVRGARFGELFF TGCGCCAGCAGCCCGGAGGTCAGGGGGGCAAGATTCGGGGAGCTGTTTTTT
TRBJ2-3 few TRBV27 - CASSLSGDGPSTDTQYF TGTGCCAGCAGTTTATCAGGGGACGGCCCAAGCACAGATACGCAGTATTTT
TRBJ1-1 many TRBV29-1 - CSARLGTEAFF TGCAGCGCCCGATTGGGCACTGAAGCTTTCTTT
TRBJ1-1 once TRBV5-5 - CASRPMTGDGTEAFF TGTGCCAGCAGACCAATGACAGGAGACGGCACTGAAGCTTTCTTT
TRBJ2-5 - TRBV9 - CASSVTGLGRETQYF TGTGCCAGCAGCGTAACGGGTCTGGGGCGAGAGACCCAGTACTTC
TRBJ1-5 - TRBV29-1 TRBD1 CSVITGTGGYNQPQHF TGCAGCGTAATAACCGGGACAGGGGGCTACAATCAGCCCCAGCATTTT
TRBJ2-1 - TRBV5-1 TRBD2 CASSLAKTSAYNEQFF TGCGCCAGCAGCTTGGCCAAGACTAGCGCTTACAATGAGCAGTTCTTC
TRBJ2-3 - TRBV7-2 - CASSPRDTQYF TGTGCCAGCAGCCCACGAGATACGCAGTATTTT
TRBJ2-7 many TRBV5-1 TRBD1 CASSPQGLAYEQYF TGCGCCAGCAGCCCACAGGGGTTGGCCTACGAGCAGTACTTC
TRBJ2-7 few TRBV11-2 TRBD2 CASSLVRGGGTYEQYF TGTGCCAGCAGCTTAGTCCGTGGCGGGGGGACCTACGAGCAGTACTTC
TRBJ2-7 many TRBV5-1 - CASSLEGIPGPNF TGCGCCAGCAGCTTGGAGGGGATTCCGGGCCCGAACTTC
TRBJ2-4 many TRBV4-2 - CASSQEVGVKNIQYF TGTGCCAGCAGCCAAGAAGTCGGGGTCAAAAACATTCAGTACTTC
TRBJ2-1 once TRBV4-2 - CASSQTPEHEQFF TGTGCCAGCAGCCAGACCCCCGAGCATGAGCAGTTCTTC
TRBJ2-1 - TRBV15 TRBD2 CATSRDLRAGRYNEQFF TGTGCCACCAGCAGAGATCTACGAGCGGGACGCTACAATGAGCAGTTCTTC
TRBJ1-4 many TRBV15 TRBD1 CATSRDRDRDEKLFF TGTGCCACCAGCAGAGACCGGGACAGGGATGAAAAACTGTTTTTT
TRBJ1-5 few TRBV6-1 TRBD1 CASSVQGEGQPQHF TGTGCCAGCAGTGTACAGGGGGAGGGTCAGCCCCAGCATTTT
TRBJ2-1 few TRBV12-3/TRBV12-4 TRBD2 CASRTLAAAYNEQFF TGTGCCAGCAGGACGCTAGCGGCAGCCTACAATGAGCAGTTCTTC
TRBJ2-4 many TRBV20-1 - CSASSDTKNIQYF TGCAGTGCTAGTAGCGATACCAAAAACATTCAGTACTTC
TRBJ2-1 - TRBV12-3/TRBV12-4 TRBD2 CASTATSGGLSSYNEQFF TGTGCCAGCACCGCGACTAGCGGGGGCCTCAGCTCCTACAATGAGCAGTTCTTC
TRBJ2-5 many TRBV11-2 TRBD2 CASSLGGRGGQETQYF TGTGCCAGCAGCTTAGGCGGGAGGGGTGGACAAGAGACCCAGTACTTC